The 17 T cell receptor beta chains in this list originate from one sample, sequenced in a study of technical replicates of blood from several donors. Sequencing used immunoSEQ multiplex PCR; TCRdb keeps in-frame clones, though not all of them. Here the sample spans about 75,000 clones, almost 95% being singletons. Source material: T cells isolated from PBMCs. The receptors originated from a human donor in good health.

This sequence joins TRBV18 and TRBJ2-7; TRBD2 matches 13 bases. The CDR3 runs to 15 residues. After removal of 6 bases from V and 3 bases from J, the junction contained 5 bases not matched to a gene. Germline lookup yields CDR1 KGHSH and CDR2 LQKENI. The CDR3 reads CASSPRTSGSYEQYF. The CDR3 region has the DNA TGTGCCAGCTCCCCGAGGACTAGCGGGAGCTACGAGCAGTACTTC.

This clone showed up just once. V and J are TRBV27 and TRBJ2-2; 8 bases map to TRBD1. Germline V gene lookup returns CDR1 MNHEY and CDR2 SMNVEV (reference sequence). The CDR3 runs to 18 residues. J was trimmed by 1 base and V by 2 bases; bases with no gene match: 9. The CDR3 region is CASSLTSQGAMNTGELFF. CDR3 nucleotide sequence: TGTGCCAGCAGTTTAACCTCCCAGGGGGCGATGAACACCGGGGAGCTGTTTTTT.

The V call is TRBV5-5, the J call TRBJ2-7; 7 bases agree with TRBD1. Trimming removed 2 bases from V and 4 bases from J; junction bases left unmatched: 12. CDR1 and CDR2 from the germline V gene are SGHKS and YYEKEE (reference sequence). The CDR3 has 16 amino acids. In DNA, the CDR3 is TGTGCCAGCAGCTTTGGTGCTAGGACAGGAGTATACGAGCAGTACTTC. This gives the protein CASSFGARTGVYEQYF.

The chain couples TRBV11-3 to TRBJ2-7; D might be TRBD1 (5 bases). Deletions cut 3 bases from V and 0 bases from J, with 6 bases between. The CDR3 is 13 amino acids. Germline V gene sequence: CDR1 SGHNT, CDR2 YENEEA. CDR3 DNA: TGTGCCAGCAGCTTGGACATCTCCTACGAGCAGTACTTC. As protein: CASSLDISYEQYF.

The chain has TRBV2 and TRBJ2-1; maybe TRBD2 (7 bases). The V end was cut by 8 bases, the J end by 8 bases, with 13 bases between. Per germline, CDR1 SNHLY and CDR2 FYNNEI. The CDR3 runs to 12 residues. The CDR3 DNA sequence: TGTGCCAGCGGTAGGGAGGGGGATGAGCAGTTCTTC. This sequence encodes CASGREGDEQFF. The full variable domain, its missing parts supplied by reference TRBV2 and TRBJ2-1, is EPEVTQTPSHQVTQMGQEVILRCVPISNHLYFYWYRQILGQKVEFLVSFYNNEISEKSEIFDDQFSVERPDGSNFTLKIRSTKLEDSAMYFCASGREGDEQFFGPGTRLTVL.

This sequence joins TRBV28 and TRBJ1-3; D remains ambiguous. CDR3 length: 14 residues. V was pared by 5 bases and J by 2 bases, with 10 bases between. Looked up from germline, CDR1 is MDHEN and CDR2 is SYDVKM. The CDR3 sequence is CASSAVGAGNTIYF. As DNA, the CDR3 is TGTGCCAGCAGTGCCGTCGGGGCTGGAAACACCATATATTTT. Combining the CDR3 with reference TRBV28 and TRBJ1-3 gives the whole variable domain DVKVTQSSRYLVKRTGEKVFLECVQDMDHENMFWYRQDPGLGLRLIYFSYDVKMKEKGDIPEGYSVSREKKERFSLILESASTNQTSMYLCASSAVGAGNTIYFGEGSWLTVV.

V and J are TRBV7-7 and TRBJ2-1; 10 nucleotides line up with TRBD2. Germline V CDR1 and CDR2: SSHAT, FNYEAQ (reference sequence). The CDR3 spans 17 residues. The CDR3 sequence: CASLQVQLAGSYNEQFF. The CDR3 region has the DNA TGTGCTAGTTTACAGGTTCAACTAGCGGGATCCTACAATGAGCAGTTCTTC.

The chain links TRBV4-3 to TRBJ2-7; perhaps TRBD2 as D (5 bases). Trimming pared 0 bases from V and 7 bases from J, leaving 13 bases between. Germline V gene lookup returns CDR1 LGHNA and CDR2 YSLEER. CDR3 length: 14 residues. CDR3 nucleotide sequence: TGCGCCAGCAGCCAAGACCCGGGAAGGTGGGAGCAGTACTTC. Protein: CASSQDPGRWEQYF.

The chain combines TRBV11-2 with TRBJ1-3, with D unclear. The V end was cut by 5 bases, the J end by 0 bases, with 2 bases between. This CDR3 region has 12 residues. Germline CDR1 is SGHAT and CDR2 is FQNNGV. CDR3 protein: CASSLSGNTIYF. Here the CDR3 DNA reads TGTGCCAGCAGCCTCTCTGGAAACACCATATATTTT.

V usage is TRBV7-9 and J usage is TRBJ2-2, with TRBD1 matching 11 bases. The CDR3 has 15 amino acids. Unmatched junction bases numbered 5, after V lost 5 bases and J lost 6 bases. CDR1 is SEHNR, CDR2 FQNEAQ, per germline (reference sequence). This chain's CDR3 is CASSLRTGGPGELFF. For the CDR3, the DNA is TGTGCCAGCAGCCTGCGGACAGGGGGCCCCGGGGAGCTGTTTTTT.

V is TRBV6-1 and J is TRBJ2-2, with 7 nucleotides matching TRBD1. J gave up 0 bases and V 7 bases, and 5 bases lay outside the gene matches. The germline V gene encodes CDR1 MNHNS and CDR2 SASEGT. The CDR3 spans 15 residues. The CDR3 DNA reads as TGTGCCAGCATCCGACAGGGAGCGAACACCGGGGAGCTGTTTTTT. Protein product: CASIRQGANTGELFF.

V and J are TRBV6-5 and TRBJ1-3; D unclear. Trimming stripped 0 bases from V and 2 bases from J, with 8 bases between. Germline V gene data show CDR1 as MNHEY and CDR2 as SVGAGI. The CDR3 totals 15 residues. The CDR3 here is CASSYSRATGNTIYF. CDR3 nucleotides: TGTGCCAGCAGTTACTCGAGGGCGACTGGAAACACCATATATTTT.

The V gene is TRBV4-2, the J gene TRBJ2-2, with TRBD2 as a possible D gene (7 bases). The CDR3 has 17 amino acids. Germline-derived CDR1 and CDR2 are LGHNA and YNFKEQ. Trimming shortened V by 0 bases and J by 4 bases, and 15 bases separated the two germline ends. CDR3 coding DNA: TGTGCCAGCAGCCAAGATCTCGGGGGGCTGGGCACCGGGGAGCTGTTTTTT. Protein product: CASSQDLGGLGTGELFF.

The rearrangement joins TRBV6-4 to TRBJ1-1; D is possibly TRBD1 (5 bases). Germline V gives CDR1 MRHNA, CDR2 SNTAGT. This CDR3 spans 13 amino acids. Trimming removed 6 bases at V and 1 base at J, with 9 bases between. The CDR3 protein is CASSSQGNTEAFF. In nucleotides, the CDR3 is TGTGCCAGCAGCTCCCAGGGGAACACTGAAGCTTTCTTT.

The CDR3 sequence: CASSLADRGSSVKLFF. The CDR3 region has the DNA TGTGCCAGCAGTTTAGCCGACAGGGGTTCTTCGGTAAAACTGTTTTTT. This chain joins TRBV28 and TRBJ1-4; 8 bases fit TRBD1. V dropped 2 bases and J dropped 10; count of bases not matched to a gene: 12. Per germline, CDR1 MDHEN and CDR2 SYDVKM. The CDR3 sequence is 16 residues long.

V usage is TRBV7-6 and J usage is TRBJ2-2, with 8 bases identical to TRBD1. The CDR3 is 16 amino acids. Trimming removed 9 bases from V and 1 base from J; junction bases left unmatched: 10. From germline, CDR1 is SGHVS and CDR2 FNYEAQ. This CDR3 is CASTRRDRQNTGELFF. The CDR3 DNA reads as TGTGCCAGTACGAGAAGGGACAGGCAGAACACCGGGGAGCTGTTTTTT.

CDR3 in amino acids: CASSSIQELNYGYTF. The CDR3, as DNA: TGTGCCAGCAGCTCAATACAGGAGCTCAACTATGGCTACACCTTC. The chain combines TRBV5-6 with TRBJ1-2, with D possibly being TRBD1 (5 bases). Trimming took off 3 bases at V and 2 bases at J, with 14 bases between the two ends. Germline lookup yields CDR1 SGHDT and CDR2 YYEEEE. The CDR3 totals 15 residues.